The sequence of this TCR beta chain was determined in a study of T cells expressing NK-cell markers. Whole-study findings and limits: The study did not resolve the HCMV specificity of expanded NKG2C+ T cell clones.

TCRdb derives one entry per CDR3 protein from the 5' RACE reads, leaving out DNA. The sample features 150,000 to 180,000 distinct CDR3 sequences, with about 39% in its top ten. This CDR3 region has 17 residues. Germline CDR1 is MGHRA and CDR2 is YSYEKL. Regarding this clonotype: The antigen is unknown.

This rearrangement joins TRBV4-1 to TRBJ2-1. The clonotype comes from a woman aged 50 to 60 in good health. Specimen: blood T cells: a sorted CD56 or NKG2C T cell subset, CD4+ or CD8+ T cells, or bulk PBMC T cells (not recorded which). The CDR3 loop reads CASSRFLSEDSYNEQFF.